This TCR beta chain appears in the sequencing data of a study of cytomegalovirus exposure and HLA in healthy donors. Overall study context: Among 398 genotyped donors, around 80% fell in the Caucasian-associated ancestry cluster.

To note about this clone: Antigen: not known.

This PCR relied on a set of 60 Vbeta primers and 13 Jbeta primers. TCRdb keeps only in-frame clones here, not all; method: immunoSEQ multiplex PCR. Altogether 100,000 or so clones are present, 69% being singletons, with the ten largest covering 2.5% to 3.5%. Findings of the study overall: Sequencing likely generated an artifact that appeared as a cluster of highly shared sequence variants. The authors listed some 150 TCR beta chains as cytomegalovirus-associated.

V shed 7 bases and J 4 bases; nucleotides not matched to a gene: 6. Germline CDR1 ENHRY, CDR2 SYGVKD. The CDR3 length is 13 residues. Sequencing was carried out using PBMCs. The chain employs TRBV10-3 and TRBJ2-5; 7 nucleotides match TRBD2. The receptor was isolated from a man younger than 40 in good health and CMV-seronegative. CDR3 sequence: CAIKVGGTETQYF. The CDR3 region has the DNA TGTGCCATCAAGGTCGGGGGGACAGAGACCCAGTACTTC.